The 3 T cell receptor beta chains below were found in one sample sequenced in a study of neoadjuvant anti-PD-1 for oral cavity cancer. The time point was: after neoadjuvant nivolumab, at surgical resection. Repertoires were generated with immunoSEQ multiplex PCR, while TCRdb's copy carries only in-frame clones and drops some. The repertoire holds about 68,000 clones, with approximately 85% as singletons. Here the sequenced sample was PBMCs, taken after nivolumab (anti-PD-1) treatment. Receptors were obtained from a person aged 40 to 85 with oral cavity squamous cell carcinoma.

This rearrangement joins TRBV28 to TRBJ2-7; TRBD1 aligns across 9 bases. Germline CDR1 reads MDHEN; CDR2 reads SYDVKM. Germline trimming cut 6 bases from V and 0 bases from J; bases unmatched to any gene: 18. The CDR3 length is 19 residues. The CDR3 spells CASSPLPGTGYESSYEQYF. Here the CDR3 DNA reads TGTGCCAGCAGCCCATTACCCGGGACAGGGTACGAAAGCTCCTACGAGCAGTACTTC.

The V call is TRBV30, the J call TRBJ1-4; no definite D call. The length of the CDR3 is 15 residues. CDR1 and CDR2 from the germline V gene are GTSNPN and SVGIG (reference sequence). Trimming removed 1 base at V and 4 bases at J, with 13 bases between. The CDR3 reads CAWSGSGPSNEKLFF. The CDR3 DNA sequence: TGTGCCTGGAGTGGAAGTGGCCCGAGTAATGAAAAACTGTTTTTT.

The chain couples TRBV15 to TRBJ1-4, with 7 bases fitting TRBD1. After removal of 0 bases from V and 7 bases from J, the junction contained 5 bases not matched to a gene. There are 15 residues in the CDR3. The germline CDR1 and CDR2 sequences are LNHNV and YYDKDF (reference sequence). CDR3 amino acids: CATSRDGTASEKLFF. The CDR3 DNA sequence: TGTGCCACCAGCAGAGATGGGACAGCGAGTGAAAAACTGTTTTTT.